This T cell receptor beta chain emerged from a study of CD8+CD57+ T cells in acquired aplastic anemia. Whole-study results and caveats: Some 31 sequences, all CD8+ CDR3, were shared between patients and controls. The CD8+ Simpson's diversity of patients and controls was not significantly different.

Researchers used genomic DNA as the template to profile TCR beta VDJ and CDR3. Using its own MiXCR run on the reads, TCRdb lists one record per CDR3 protein. Of 450,000 to 550,000 distinct CDR3 sequences listed, around 30% are singletons. This clonotype was seen only a few times. Its antigen is not known. Patients chosen for sequencing had CD8+CD57+ cells that had expanded, as shown by flow cytometry. Acquired aplastic anemia of severe grade affected all patients. Germline CDR1 and CDR2: LNHNV and YYDKDF (reference sequence). CDR3 size: 13 residues. J was trimmed by 2 bases and V by 9 bases; bases with no gene match: 7.

The sequenced sample was sorted CD4+, CD8+, or CD8+CD57+ T cells (not recorded which) from PBMCs. The gene calls are TRBV15 and TRBJ2-7, with TRBD1 identical over 7 bases. The clonotype comes from a human donor with aplastic anemia. CDR3 sequence reads: CATATGLTYEQYF. CDR3 coding DNA: TGTGCCACTGCGACAGGGTTAACCTACGAGCAGTACTTC.